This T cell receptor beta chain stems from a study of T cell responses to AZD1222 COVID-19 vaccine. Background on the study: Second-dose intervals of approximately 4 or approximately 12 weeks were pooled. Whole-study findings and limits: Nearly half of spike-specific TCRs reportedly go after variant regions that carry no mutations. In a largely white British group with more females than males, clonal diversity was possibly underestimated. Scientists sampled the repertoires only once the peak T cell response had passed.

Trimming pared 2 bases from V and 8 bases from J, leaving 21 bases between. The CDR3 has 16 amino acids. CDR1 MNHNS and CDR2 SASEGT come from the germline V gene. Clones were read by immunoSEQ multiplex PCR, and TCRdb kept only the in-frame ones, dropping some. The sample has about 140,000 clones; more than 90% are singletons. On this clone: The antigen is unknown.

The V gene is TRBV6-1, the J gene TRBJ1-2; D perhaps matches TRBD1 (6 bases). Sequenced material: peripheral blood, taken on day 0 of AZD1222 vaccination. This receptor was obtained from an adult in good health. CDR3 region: CASSESIRGRKGGYTF. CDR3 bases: TGTGCCAGCAGTGAATCTATCAGGGGTCGGAAGGGCGGCTACACCTTC.